This paragraph covers one TCR beta chain sequence. Regarding treatment: preoperative locoregional IRX-2 cytokine immunotherapy. This phase Ib study tested locoregional IRX-2 cytokine immunotherapy given before surgery. The data were taken from a study of preoperative IRX-2 immunotherapy in early breast cancer. The data were produced by immunoSEQ multiplex PCR, yet TCRdb's version contains in-frame clones alone and is incomplete. Seen here are some 59,000 clones, around 94% observed once, and the top ten hold roughly 1.8%. The CDR3 totals 15 residues. V dropped 0 bases and J dropped 0 bases, with 6 bases sitting between them. The germline V gene encodes CDR1 SGHRS and CDR2 YFSETQ.

The J gene is TRBJ2-2, the V gene TRBV5-1; D gene ambiguous. This receptor was taken from a human donor with breast cancer. The specimen was obtained from a patient treated with IRX-2 immunotherapy. DNA for the CDR3: TGCGCCAGCAGCTTGGAAGGTACGAACACCGGGGAGCTGTTTTTT. Amino acids: CASSLEGTNTGELFF.